This T cell receptor beta chain emerged from a study of shared clonotypes between healthy human individuals. Study outcomes and limitations: How much donors shared clonotypes was expected to be affected by sequencing depth.

V was shortened by 3 bases and J by 5 bases, with 16 bases between the two germline ends. The CDR3 runs 15 residues. The V gene's germline CDR1 is KGHSH and CDR2 LQKENI. HIV-negative, healthy adults without recent acute infections or vaccinations were the donors. It was 300 ng DNA, some 33,000 T cell genomes, that went into each replicate PCR of unsorted PBMC. Authors' data handling: ImmunoSEQ gave junction-only sequences without quality scores, so filtering differed. Clones were read by immunoSEQ multiplex PCR, and TCRdb kept only the in-frame ones, dropping some. Clonal size and the V and J genes are those of that table, whereas D and trimming came from the DNA. The data contain over 400,000 clones, approximately 80% of them seen just once; the ten biggest clones take up approximately 12%. For this clone: Its antigen remains unidentified.

The V and J genes are TRBV18 and TRBJ1-1; D might be TRBD1 (6 bases). The receptor's source is a woman aged 40 to 50 in good health. Some clones in this sample may be carry-over from other donors' samples. The material sequenced was PBMCs. The CDR3 region is CASSPGEGGVTEAFF. The CDR3 coding sequence is TGTGCCAGCTCACCTGGTGAGGGGGGAGTGACTGAAGCTTTCTTT.